These T cell receptor beta chains were read from a single sample in a study of T cell clonotyping in hematopoietic cell transplantation. Sequencing used immunoSEQ multiplex PCR; TCRdb keeps in-frame clones, though not all of them. The data show 25,000 to 30,000 clones, 84% seen once. This sample comprised peripheral blood mononuclear cells, obtained before stem cell transplant. These receptor sequences come from a woman aged 55-69 years with acute myeloid leukemia. Some clones in this sample may be carry-over from other donors' samples. Each CDR3 is given with its conserved first and last residue. The D gene is left open where the match is weak. The size entry is marked missing in some rows and otherwise reads once, few, many or a size class.

clone size | D gene | J gene | V gene | CDR3 protein | CDR3 DNA
NA | TRBD1 | TRBJ2-7 | TRBV29-1 | CSAAGQGTYEQYF | TGCAGCGCAGCCGGACAGGGAACCTACGAGCAGTACTTC
NA | NA | TRBJ2-3 | TRBV4-1 | CASSQDRTDPDTQYF | TGCGCCAGCAGCCAAGATAGGACGGATCCAGATACGCAGTATTTT
NA | NA | TRBJ2-3 | TRBV9 | CASSVVPTGLDTQYF | TGTGCCAGCAGCGTAGTCCCCACAGGGTTAGATACGCAGTATTTT
NA | NA | TRBJ2-7 | TRBV7-2 | CASNLRGPSYEQYF | TGTGCCAGCAATTTAAGGGGACCCTCCTACGAGCAGTACTTC
NA | NA | TRBJ2-7 | TRBV5-1 | CASSGGSYEQYF | TGCGCCAGCAGTGGGGGATCCTACGAGCAGTACTTC
NA | NA | TRBJ1-5 | TRBV28 | CASSLRTSNQPQHF | TGTGCCAGCAGTTTGCGGACTAGCAATCAGCCCCAGCATTTT
NA | NA | TRBJ2-7 | TRBV4-1 | CASSPAGYEQYF | TGCGCCAGCAGCCCGGCCGGGTACGAGCAGTACTTC
NA | NA | TRBJ2-2 | TRBV27 | CASSRLADTGELFF | TGTGCCAGCAGCCGACTGGCGGACACCGGGGAGCTGTTTTTT
NA | TRBD1 | TRBJ1-4 | TRBV18 | CASSPGQGMRANEKLFF | TGTGCCAGCTCACCAGGACAGGGGATGAGAGCTAATGAAAAACTGTTTTTT
NA | NA | TRBJ2-7 | TRBV7-9 | CASSRGWARSSYEQYF | TGTGCCAGCAGCCGGGGATGGGCCCGCAGCTCCTACGAGCAGTACTTC
few | TRBD1 | TRBJ1-6 | TRBV25-1 | CASSGYRGQNSPLHF | TGTGCCAGCAGTGGTTACAGGGGGCAGAATTCACCCCTCCACTTT
NA | NA | TRBJ1-6 | TRBV7-8 | CASRNNSPLHF | TGTGCCAGCAGAAATAATTCACCCCTCCACTTT
NA | TRBD1 | TRBJ1-1 | TRBV5-1 | CASSGKQGYMNTEAFF | TGCGCCAGCAGCGGAAAACAGGGGTATATGAACACTGAAGCTTTCTTT
NA | NA | TRBJ1-5 | TRBV7-8 | CASSQGTHTGNQPQHF | TGTGCCAGCAGCCAGGGGACACATACGGGCAATCAGCCCCAGCATTTT
NA | TRBD1 | TRBJ1-2 | TRBV7-2 | CASSIRQGNYGYTF | TGTGCCAGCAGCATAAGACAGGGTAACTATGGCTACACCTTC